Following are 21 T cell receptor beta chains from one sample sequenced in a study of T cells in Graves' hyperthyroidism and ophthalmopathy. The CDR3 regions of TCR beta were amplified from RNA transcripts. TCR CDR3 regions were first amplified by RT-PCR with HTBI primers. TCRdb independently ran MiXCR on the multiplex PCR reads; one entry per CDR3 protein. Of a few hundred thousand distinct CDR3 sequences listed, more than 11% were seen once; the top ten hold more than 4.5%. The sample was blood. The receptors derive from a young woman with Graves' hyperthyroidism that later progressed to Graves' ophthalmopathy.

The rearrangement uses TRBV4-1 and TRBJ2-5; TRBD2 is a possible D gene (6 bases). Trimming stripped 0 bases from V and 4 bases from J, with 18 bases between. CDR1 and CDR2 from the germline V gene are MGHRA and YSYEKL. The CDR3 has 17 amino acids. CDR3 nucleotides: TGCGCCAGCAGCCAAGATCCTCCGGCGGGGACGGGAGAGACCCAGTACTTC. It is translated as CASSQDPPAGTGETQYF.

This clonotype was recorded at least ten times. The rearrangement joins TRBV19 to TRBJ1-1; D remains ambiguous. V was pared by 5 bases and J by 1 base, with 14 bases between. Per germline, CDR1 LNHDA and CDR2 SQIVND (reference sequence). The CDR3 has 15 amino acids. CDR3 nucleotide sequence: TGTGCCAGTAGTCCGTATAGGTCGGCGAACACTGAAGCTTTCTTT. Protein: CASSPYRSANTEAFF.

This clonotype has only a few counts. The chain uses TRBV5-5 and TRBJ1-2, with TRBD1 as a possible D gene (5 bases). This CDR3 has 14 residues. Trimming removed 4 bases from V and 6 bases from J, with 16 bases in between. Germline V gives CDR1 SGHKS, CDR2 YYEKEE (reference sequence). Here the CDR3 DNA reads TGTGCCAGCAGCCTGACCAGGGCGTTCGATGGCTACACCTTC. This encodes CASSLTRAFDGYTF.

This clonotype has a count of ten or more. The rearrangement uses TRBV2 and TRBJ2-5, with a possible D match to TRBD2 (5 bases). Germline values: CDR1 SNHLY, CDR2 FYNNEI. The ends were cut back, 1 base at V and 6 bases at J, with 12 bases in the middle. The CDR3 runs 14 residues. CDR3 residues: CASSEDLAGKTQYF. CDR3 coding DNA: TGTGCCAGCAGTGAAGACCTAGCTGGGAAGACCCAGTACTTC.

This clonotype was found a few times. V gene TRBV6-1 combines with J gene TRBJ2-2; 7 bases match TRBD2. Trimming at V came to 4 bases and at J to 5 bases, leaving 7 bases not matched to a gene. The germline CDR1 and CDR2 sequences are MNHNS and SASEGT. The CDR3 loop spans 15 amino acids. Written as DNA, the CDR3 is TGTGCCAGCAGTGTCGCGGGAGTAGGGACCGGGGAGCTGTTTTTT. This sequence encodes CASSVAGVGTGELFF.

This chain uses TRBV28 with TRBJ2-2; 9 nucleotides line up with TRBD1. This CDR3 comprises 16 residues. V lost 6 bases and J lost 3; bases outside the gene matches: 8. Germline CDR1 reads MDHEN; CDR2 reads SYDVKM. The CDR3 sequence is CASRPRQGGDTGELFF. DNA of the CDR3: TGTGCCAGCAGACCAAGACAGGGGGGCGACACCGGGGAGCTGTTTTTT.

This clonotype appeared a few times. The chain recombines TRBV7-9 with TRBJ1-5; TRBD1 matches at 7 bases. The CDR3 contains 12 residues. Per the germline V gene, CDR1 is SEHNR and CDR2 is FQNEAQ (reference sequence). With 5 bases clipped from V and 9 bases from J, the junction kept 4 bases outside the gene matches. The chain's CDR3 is CASSRQGWPQHF. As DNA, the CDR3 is TGTGCCAGCAGCCGACAGGGCTGGCCCCAGCATTTT.

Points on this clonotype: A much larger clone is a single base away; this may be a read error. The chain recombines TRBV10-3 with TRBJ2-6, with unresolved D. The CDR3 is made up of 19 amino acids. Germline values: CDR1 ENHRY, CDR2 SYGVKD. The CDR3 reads CATSESQFAEVSGANVLTF. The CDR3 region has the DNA TGTGCCACCAGTGAGTCGCAGTTCGCCGAGGTTTCTGGGGCCAACGTCCTGACTTTC.

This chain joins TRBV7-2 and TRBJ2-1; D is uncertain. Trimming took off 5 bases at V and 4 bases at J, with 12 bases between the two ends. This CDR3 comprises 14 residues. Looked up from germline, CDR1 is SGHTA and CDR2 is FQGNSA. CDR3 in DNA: TGTGCCAGCAGCCCCCCCTTCCATTACAATGAGCAGTTCTTC. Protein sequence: CASSPPFHYNEQFF. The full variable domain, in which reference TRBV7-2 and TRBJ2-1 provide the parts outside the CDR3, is GAGVSQSPSNKVTEKGKDVELRCDPISGHTALYWYRQSLGQGLEFLIYFQGNSAPDKSGLPSDRFSAERTGGSVSTLTIQRTQQEDSAVYLCASSPPFHYNEQFFGPGTRLTVL.

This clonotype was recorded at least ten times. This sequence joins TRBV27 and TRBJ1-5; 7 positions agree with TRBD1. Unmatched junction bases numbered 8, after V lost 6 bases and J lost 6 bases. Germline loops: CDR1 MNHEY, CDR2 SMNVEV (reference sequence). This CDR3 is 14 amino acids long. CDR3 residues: CASREDRRSQPQHF. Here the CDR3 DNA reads TGTGCCAGCAGAGAGGACAGGCGCTCTCAGCCCCAGCATTTT.

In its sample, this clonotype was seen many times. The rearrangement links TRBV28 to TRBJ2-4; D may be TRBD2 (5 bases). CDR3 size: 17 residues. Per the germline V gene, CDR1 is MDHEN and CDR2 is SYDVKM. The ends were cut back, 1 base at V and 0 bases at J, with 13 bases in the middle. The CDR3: CASSLSVSGLAKNIQYF. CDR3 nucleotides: TGTGCCAGCAGTTTATCGGTTTCCGGACTAGCCAAAAACATTCAGTACTTC.

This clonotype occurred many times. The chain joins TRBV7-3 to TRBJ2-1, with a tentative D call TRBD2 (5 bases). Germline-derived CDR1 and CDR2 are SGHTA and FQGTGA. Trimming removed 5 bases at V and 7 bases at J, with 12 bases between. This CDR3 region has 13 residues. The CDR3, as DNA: TGTGCCAGCAGCCGCAGCGGCCATAATGAGCAGTTCTTC. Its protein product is CASSRSGHNEQFF.

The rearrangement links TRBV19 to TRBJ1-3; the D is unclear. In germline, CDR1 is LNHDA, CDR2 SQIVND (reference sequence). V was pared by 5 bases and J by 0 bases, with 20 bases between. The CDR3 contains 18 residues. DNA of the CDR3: TGTGCCAGTAGTCGATTCGGGTCAGCACAACCCTCTGGAAACACCATATATTTT. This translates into CASSRFGSAQPSGNTIYF.

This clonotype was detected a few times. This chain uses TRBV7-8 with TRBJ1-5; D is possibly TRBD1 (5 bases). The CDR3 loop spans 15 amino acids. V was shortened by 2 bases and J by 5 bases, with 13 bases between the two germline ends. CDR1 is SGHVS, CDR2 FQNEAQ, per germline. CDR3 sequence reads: CASSLIQGLDQPQHF. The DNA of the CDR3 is TGTGCCAGCAGCTTAATCCAGGGCTTGGATCAGCCCCAGCATTTT.

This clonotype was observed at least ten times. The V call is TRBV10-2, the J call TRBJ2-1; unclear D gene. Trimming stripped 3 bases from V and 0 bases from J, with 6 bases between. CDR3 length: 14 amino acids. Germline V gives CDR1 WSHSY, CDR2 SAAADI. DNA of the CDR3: TGCGCCAGCAGTGAAGTAGGCTCCTACAATGAGCAGTTCTTC. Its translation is CASSEVGSYNEQFF.

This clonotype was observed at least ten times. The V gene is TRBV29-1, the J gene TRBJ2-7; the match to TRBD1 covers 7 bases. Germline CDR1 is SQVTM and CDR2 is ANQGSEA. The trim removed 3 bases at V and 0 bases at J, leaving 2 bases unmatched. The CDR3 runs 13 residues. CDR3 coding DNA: TGCAGCGTTGAGGGGACAGTCTCCTACGAGCAGTACTTC. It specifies CSVEGTVSYEQYF.

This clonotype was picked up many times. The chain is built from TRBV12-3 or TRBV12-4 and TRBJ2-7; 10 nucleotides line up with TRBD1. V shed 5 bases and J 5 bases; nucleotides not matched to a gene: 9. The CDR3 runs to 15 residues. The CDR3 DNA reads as TGTGCCAGCAGTCCATCCGGGACAGGGGTCGACGAGCAGTACTTC. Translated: CASSPSGTGVDEQYF.

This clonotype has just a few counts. The CDR3 region has the DNA TGCGCCAGCAGCCAGGCAGGGGGCTACACCGGGGAGCTGTTTTTT. Protein product: CASSQAGGYTGELFF. The rearrangement uses TRBV4-1 and TRBJ2-2, with TRBD1 matching over 8 bases. The V and J ends lost 3 bases and 3 bases, in that order; junction bases with no gene match: 3. This CDR3 has 15 residues. CDR1 is MGHRA, CDR2 YSYEKL, per germline.

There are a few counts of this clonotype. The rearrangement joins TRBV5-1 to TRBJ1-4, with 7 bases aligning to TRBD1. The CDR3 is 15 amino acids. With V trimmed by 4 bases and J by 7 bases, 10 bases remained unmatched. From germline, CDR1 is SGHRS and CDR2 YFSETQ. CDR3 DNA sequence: TGCGCCAGCAGCGGGACAGCGGGCGGGAGTGAAAAACTGTTTTTT. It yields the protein CASSGTAGGSEKLFF.

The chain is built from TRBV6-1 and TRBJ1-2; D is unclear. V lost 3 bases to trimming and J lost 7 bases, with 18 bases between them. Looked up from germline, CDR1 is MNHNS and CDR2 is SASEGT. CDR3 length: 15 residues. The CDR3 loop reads CASSDNGVLRSGYTF. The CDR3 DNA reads TGTGCCAGCAGTGATAATGGGGTTTTGCGATCTGGCTACACCTTC.

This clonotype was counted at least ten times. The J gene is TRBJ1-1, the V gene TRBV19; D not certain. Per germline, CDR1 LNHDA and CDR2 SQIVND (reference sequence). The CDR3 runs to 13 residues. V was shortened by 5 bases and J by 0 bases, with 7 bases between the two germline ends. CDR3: CASSSSLNTEAFF. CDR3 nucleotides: TGTGCCAGTAGTTCTTCGTTGAACACTGAAGCTTTCTTT. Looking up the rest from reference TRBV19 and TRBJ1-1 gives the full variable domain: DGGITQSPKYLFRKEGQNVTLSCEQNLNHDAMYWYRQDPGQGLRLIYYSQIVNDFQKGDIAEGYSVSREKKESFPLTVTSAQKNPTAFYLCASSSSLNTEAFFGQGTRLTVV.